One sample yielded the 32 T cell receptor beta chains listed below, sequenced in a study of blood T cell repertoires in COVID-19. The assay was immunoSEQ multiplex PCR, and TCRdb's table has in-frame clones only and misses some. The data contain 250,000 to 300,000 clones, approximately 83% of them singletons. Sequencing used peripheral blood. These TCRs come from a woman aged 70-85 years with acute or convalescent COVID-19.

The chain joins TRBV2 to TRBJ2-6; D perhaps matches TRBD1 (6 bases). Germline V lookup: CDR1 SNHLY, CDR2 FYNNEI. Trimming pared 10 bases from V and 2 bases from J, leaving 12 bases between. The CDR3 is made up of 14 amino acids. The chain's CDR3 is CATNRDPGANVLTF. CDR3 coding DNA: TGTGCCACCAACAGGGACCCTGGGGCCAACGTCCTGACTTTC.

The J gene is TRBJ2-7, the V gene TRBV7-9; TRBD2 aligns across 9 bases. The germline CDR1 and CDR2 sequences are SEHNR and FQNEAQ (reference sequence). The V and J ends lost 4 bases and 5 bases, in that order; junction bases with no gene match: 3. CDR3 length equals 13 residues. CDR3 nucleotide sequence: TGTGCCAGCAGCTGGTTAGCGGGGGACGAGCAGTACTTC. It yields the protein CASSWLAGDEQYF.

The chain combines TRBV2 with TRBJ2-2; D might be TRBD2 (5 bases). Germline V lookup: CDR1 SNHLY, CDR2 FYNNEI. Trimming took off 4 bases at V and 4 bases at J, with 10 bases between the two ends. The CDR3 is made up of 14 amino acids. The CDR3 is CASSVAQATGELFF. The CDR3 region has the DNA TGTGCCAGCAGTGTAGCGCAGGCCACCGGGGAGCTGTTTTTT.

V gene TRBV5-1 combines with J gene TRBJ2-1, with 8 bases lining up with TRBD2. Trimming at V came to 4 bases and at J to 4 bases, leaving 10 bases not matched to a gene. Looked up from germline, CDR1 is SGHRS and CDR2 is YFSETQ. This CDR3 has 16 amino acids. The CDR3 sequence is CASSVQRGGGYNEQFF. The CDR3, as DNA: TGCGCCAGCAGCGTCCAGCGGGGCGGGGGGTACAATGAGCAGTTCTTC.

The chain combines TRBV25-1 with TRBJ1-2; TRBD1 is a possible D gene (5 bases). Germline V gene sequence: CDR1 MGHDK, CDR2 SYGVNS. The CDR3 length is 13 residues. Trimming took off 7 bases at V and 7 bases at J, with 16 bases between the two ends. CDR3 region: CASTTQDILGYTF. In DNA, the CDR3 is TGTGCCAGCACTACCCAGGACATCCTTGGCTACACCTTC.

The rearrangement uses TRBV19 and TRBJ1-1; D is ambiguous. CDR1 and CDR2 from the germline V gene are LNHDA and SQIVND (reference sequence). Trimming took 9 bases from V and 3 from J, leaving 14 bases between them. The CDR3 sequence is 13 residues long. CDR3 nucleotide sequence: TGTGCCAGCGGCGGGTTTGTGGACACTGAAGCTTTCTTT. This translates into CASGGFVDTEAFF.

V is TRBV11-2 and J is TRBJ2-5; the D gene is possibly TRBD1 (6 bases). This CDR3 is 15 amino acids long. The V gene lost 2 bases and the J gene lost 5 bases, with 15 bases spanning the gap. Germline V gene data show CDR1 as SGHAT and CDR2 as FQNNGV. The CDR3 coding sequence is TGTGCCAGCAGCTTATACAGGGCGGTTAGGGAGACCCAGTACTTC. This encodes CASSLYRAVRETQYF.

The gene calls are TRBV6-5 and TRBJ2-1; D perhaps matches TRBD1 (6 bases). The germline CDR1 and CDR2 sequences are MNHEY and SVGAGI. The length of the CDR3 is 15 residues. V was clipped by 6 bases and J by 0 bases, with 12 bases between them. The CDR3 region has the DNA TGTGCCAGCAGCGACAGGTCGAGCTCCTACAATGAGCAGTTCTTC. The encoded protein is CASSDRSSSYNEQFF.

This clone was found a few times. The chain couples TRBV16 to TRBJ1-6; perhaps TRBD1 as D (6 bases). The germline CDR1 and CDR2 sequences are KGHSY and FQNENV. The CDR3 runs to 14 residues. Trimming cost V 5 bases and J 10 bases, with 15 bases left between them. The CDR3 loop reads CASSAPGQGSPLHF. The CDR3 DNA reads TGTGCCAGCAGCGCACCGGGACAAGGGTCACCCCTCCACTTT.

DNA of the CDR3: TGTGCCAGCAGTTCTGATCGACAGGGCAATGGCTACACCTTC. It encodes CASSSDRQGNGYTF. The rearrangement joins TRBV6-6 to TRBJ1-2; 7 positions match TRBD1. V trimming: 4 bases; J trimming: 6 bases; junction bases outside the gene matches: 8. The CDR3 length is 14 residues. Per germline, CDR1 MNHNY and CDR2 SVGAGI (reference sequence).

This clone was seen just once. The chain combines TRBV2 with TRBJ2-1; D possibly corresponds to TRBD1 (6 bases). Germline-derived CDR1 and CDR2 are SNHLY and FYNNEI. V lost 6 bases, J lost 7 bases, and 13 bases lay in between. The CDR3 extends over 13 amino acids. In DNA form, the CDR3 reads TGTGCCAGCAGCCCTCGACAGGTTAATGAGCAGTTCTTC. This gives the protein CASSPRQVNEQFF.

The V gene is TRBV5-6, the J gene TRBJ1-4; D unresolved. The V gene lost 4 bases and the J gene lost 1 base, with 14 bases spanning the gap. Germline V gene data show CDR1 as SGHDT and CDR2 as YYEEEE. The CDR3 contains 16 residues. The CDR3, as DNA: TGTGCCAGCAGCCAGTATCGGCGGGTAACTAATGAAAAACTGTTTTTT. It encodes CASSQYRRVTNEKLFF.

The count of this clone is one. This sequence joins TRBV5-1 and TRBJ1-2, with D tentatively TRBD1 (5 bases). The CDR3 spans 15 residues. Germline lookup yields CDR1 SGHRS and CDR2 YFSETQ. Trimming took off 0 bases at V and 7 bases at J, with 16 bases between the two ends. The DNA for the CDR3 is TGCGCCAGCAGCTTGGAGGGGCAACAGTCGGGTGGCTACACCTTC. This codes for CASSLEGQQSGGYTF.

The chain links TRBV24-1 to TRBJ2-2; TRBD1 matches 7 bases. The CDR3 covers 15 residues. The V and J ends lost 5 bases and 3 bases, in that order; junction bases with no gene match: 5. CDR1 KGHDR and CDR2 SFDVKD come from the germline V gene. The CDR3 nucleotides read TGTGCCACCAGTGGGGCAGGGGGTTACACCGGGGAGCTGTTTTTT. As protein: CATSGAGGYTGELFF.

The CDR3 loop is CASSPDRVGQFF. The CDR3 bases are TGTGCCAGCAGTCCCGACAGGGTTGGGCAGTTCTTC. The gene calls are TRBV27 and TRBJ2-1; 7 positions agree with TRBD1. There are 12 residues in the CDR3. The V and J ends lost 5 bases and 12 bases, in that order; junction bases with no gene match: 7. Germline lookup yields CDR1 MNHEY and CDR2 SMNVEV (reference sequence).

The genes are TRBV30 and TRBJ2-1, with TRBD1 identical over 7 bases. The V and J ends lost 4 bases and 4 bases, in that order; junction bases with no gene match: 1. Per the germline V gene, CDR1 is GTSNPN and CDR2 is SVGIG (reference sequence). This CDR3 has 12 residues. The CDR3 region has the DNA TGTGCCTGGACAGGGGGTTACAATGAGCAGTTCTTC. Its translation: CAWTGGYNEQFF.

The chain recombines TRBV14 with TRBJ1-1; 11 nucleotides line up with TRBD1. Germline V gene lookup returns CDR1 SGHDN and CDR2 FVKESK. CDR3 length: 17 amino acids. J lost 4 bases, V lost 0 bases, and 7 bases had no gene match. In nucleotides, the CDR3 is TGTGCCAGCAGCCAAGATAGGGGGACAGGGGGGTTCACTGAAGCTTTCTTT. Translated, it gives CASSQDRGTGGFTEAFF.

This chain links TRBV5-1 with TRBJ1-2; 7 bases match TRBD1. V lost 4 bases, J lost 3 bases, and 3 bases stayed unmatched. The CDR3 consists of 13 residues. The germline V gene has CDR1 SGHRS and CDR2 YFSETQ. CDR3 in amino acids: CASSMGTDYGYTF. CDR3 nucleotide sequence: TGCGCCAGCAGCATGGGGACAGACTATGGCTACACCTTC.

Only one count was recorded for this clone. J is TRBJ2-7 and V is TRBV5-1; 8 bases are shared with TRBD2. There are 15 residues in the CDR3. V lost 3 bases and J lost 3; bases outside the gene matches: 8. Germline V gene sequence: CDR1 SGHRS, CDR2 YFSETQ. CDR3 coding DNA: TGCGCCAGCAGCTCGCCGGGACTAGAGGTCTACGAGCAGTACTTC. Its translation is CASSSPGLEVYEQYF. Together with reference TRBV5-1 and TRBJ2-7, the CDR3 gives the full variable domain: KAGVTQTPRYLIKTRGQQVTLSCSPISGHRSVSWYQQTPGQGLQFLFEYFSETQRNKGNFPGRFSGRQFSNSRSEMNVSTLELGDSALYLCASSSPGLEVYEQYFGPGTRLTVT.

V and J are TRBV5-6 and TRBJ1-1, with TRBD1 matching over 8 bases. CDR3 length: 15 amino acids. The trim removed 4 bases at V and 0 bases at J, leaving 5 bases unmatched. CDR1 is SGHDT and CDR2 is YYEEEE in the germline V gene. CDR3 nucleotides: TGTGCCAGCAGCCCCGGGACAGGCATGAACACTGAAGCTTTCTTT. As protein: CASSPGTGMNTEAFF.

This clone has just a few counts. The rearrangement uses TRBV5-4 and TRBJ1-2, with D possibly TRBD1 on 6 matching bases. Trimming shortened V by 0 bases and J by 4 bases, and 10 bases separated the two germline ends. CDR3 length: 14 residues. CDR1 is SGHNT, CDR2 YYREEE, per germline (reference sequence). The CDR3 region is CASSLEGVSYGYTF. The CDR3 region has the DNA TGTGCCAGCAGCTTGGAGGGGGTTAGCTATGGCTACACCTTC.

This rearrangement joins TRBV5-1 to TRBJ1-4; no clear D. CDR3 length equals 15 residues. V lost 0 bases to trimming and J lost 7 bases, with 13 bases between them. Germline values: CDR1 SGHRS, CDR2 YFSETQ. CDR3 loop: CASSLGWGGGEKLFF. In DNA form, the CDR3 reads TGCGCCAGCAGCTTGGGATGGGGTGGAGGTGAAAAACTGTTTTTT.

The chain combines TRBV2 with TRBJ1-6, with 7 bases identical to TRBD1. CDR1 is SNHLY and CDR2 is FYNNEI in the germline V gene. Losses at the gene ends were 4 bases for V and 7 bases for J; bases not matched to a gene: 4. The CDR3 is made up of 14 amino acids. CDR3 sequence (DNA): TGTGCCAGCAGTGTAGACAGGGTAAATTCACCCCTCCACTTT. Its protein product is CASSVDRVNSPLHF. Supplemented by reference TRBV2 and TRBJ1-6, the full variable domain reads EPEVTQTPSHQVTQMGQEVILRCVPISNHLYFYWYRQILGQKVEFLVSFYNNEISEKSEIFDDQFSVERPDGSNFTLKIRSTKLEDSAMYFCASSVDRVNSPLHFGNGTRLTVT.

The genes are TRBV7-9 and TRBJ2-5; weak D call: TRBD2 (6 bases). V dropped 4 bases and J dropped 9 bases, with 18 bases sitting between them. Germline assignment: CDR1 SEHNR and CDR2 FQNEAQ (reference sequence). This CDR3 is 14 amino acids long. CDR3 region: CASSSAGREWAQYF. For the CDR3, the DNA is TGTGCCAGCAGCTCCGCGGGACGGGAGTGGGCCCAGTACTTC.

The rearrangement uses TRBV15 and TRBJ1-2; possibly TRBD1 for D (6 bases). The CDR3 runs 13 residues. V was clipped by 1 base and J by 6 bases, with 9 bases between them. Germline V gives CDR1 LNHNV, CDR2 YYDKDF (reference sequence). The CDR3 bases are TGTGCCACCAGCAGAGGTGCAGGGGATGGCTACACCTTC. Translation gives CATSRGAGDGYTF.

The gene calls are TRBV5-4 and TRBJ1-2; 8 bases line up with TRBD1. The J segment lost 4 bases and the V segment lost 4 bases, leaving 18 bases of the junction unmatched. CDR1 and CDR2 (germline): SGHNT, YYREEE (reference sequence). The CDR3 spans 18 residues. Here the CDR3 reads CASSPTRTGHATIYGYTF. In nucleotides, the CDR3 is TGTGCCAGCAGCCCTACCCGGACAGGGCATGCGACTATCTATGGCTACACCTTC.

This sequence joins TRBV5-5 and TRBJ1-1; D remains ambiguous. Germline CDR1 is SGHKS and CDR2 is YYEKEE (reference sequence). This CDR3 comprises 13 residues. Trimming cost V 3 bases and J 0 bases, with 6 bases left between them. The CDR3: CASSSGMNTEAFF. The CDR3 nucleotides read TGTGCCAGCAGCTCGGGGATGAACACTGAAGCTTTCTTT.

This rearrangement joins TRBV6-5 to TRBJ2-7; 9 bases are a match to TRBD1. V was pared by 9 bases and J by 6 bases, with 12 bases of the junction left unmatched. Germline V lookup: CDR1 MNHEY, CDR2 SVGAGI. This CDR3 is 14 amino acids long. The CDR3 spells CASKTGQGRSEQYF. The CDR3 DNA sequence: TGTGCCAGTAAAACGGGACAGGGACGTAGCGAGCAGTACTTC.

In DNA form, the CDR3 reads TGTGCCACCAGGGCTGCCAGGGCGAACACTGAAGCTTTCTTT. Translated, it gives CATRAARANTEAFF. The gene calls are TRBV2 and TRBJ1-1; D may be TRBD1 (5 bases). This CDR3 has 14 residues. The V end was cut by 10 bases, the J end by 1 base, with 16 bases between. The germline V gene has CDR1 SNHLY and CDR2 FYNNEI. Complete variable domain (other parts from reference TRBV2 and TRBJ1-1): EPEVTQTPSHQVTQMGQEVILRCVPISNHLYFYWYRQILGQKVEFLVSFYNNEISEKSEIFDDQFSVERPDGSNFTLKIRSTKLEDSAMYFCATRAARANTEAFFGQGTRLTVV.

V usage is TRBV14 and J usage is TRBJ2-2, with a tentative D call TRBD2 (6 bases). The V end lost 4 bases, the J end lost 4 bases, and 16 bases lay between the germline ends. The CDR3 totals 16 residues. Looked up from germline, CDR1 is SGHDN and CDR2 is FVKESK. The CDR3 loop is CASSRNTGVTTGELFF. The CDR3 DNA sequence: TGTGCCAGCAGCCGCAACACGGGGGTAACCACCGGGGAGCTGTTTTTT.

This chain links TRBV30 with TRBJ2-3; 7 nucleotides line up with TRBD2. The J segment lost 2 bases and the V segment lost 3 bases, leaving 14 bases of the junction unmatched. Per germline, CDR1 GTSNPN and CDR2 SVGIG (reference sequence). This CDR3 has 17 residues. The CDR3 spells CAWSPLQGLPHTDTQYF. CDR3 nucleotides: TGTGCCTGGAGCCCCCTCCAGGGACTACCACACACAGATACGCAGTATTTT.

The J gene is TRBJ1-2, the V gene TRBV5-3; 12 nucleotides agree with TRBD1. TRBV5-3 is marked as an open reading frame, function uncertain. This CDR3 spans 16 amino acids. V dropped 4 bases and J dropped 6; count of bases not matched to a gene: 10. CDR3 DNA sequence: TGTGCCAGAAGCCCCCGGGACAGGGGGCGCCCCGATGGCTACACCTTC. This encodes CARSPRDRGRPDGYTF.